This T cell receptor beta chain was recovered during a study of identical twins. This CDR3 region has 15 residues. V shed 2 bases and J 3 bases; nucleotides not matched to a gene: 7. The germline V gene encodes CDR1 SGHKS and CDR2 YYEKEE (reference sequence). Each CDR3 protein gets one entry after TCRdb re-called the 5' RACE reads with MiXCR. The table has approximately 500,000 distinct CDR3 sequences, approximately 24% seen once. This same sample was also part of a study on T cells expressing NK-cell markers.

What was sequenced was CD4+ T cells sorted from blood. This sequence originates from a woman younger than 35 in good health. V gene TRBV5-5 combines with J gene TRBJ2-7; the match to TRBD1 covers 8 bases. CDR3 bases: TGTGCCAGCAGCTTTAACGGACAGGGCGGCTACGAGCAGTACTTC. The encoded protein is CASSFNGQGGYEQYF.